The rows below give T cell receptor beta chains drawn from one sample of a study of shared clonotypes between healthy human individuals. Repertoires were generated with immunoSEQ multiplex PCR, while TCRdb's copy carries only in-frame clones and drops some. The table has more than 2 million clones, 95% seen once; the top ten hold 0.1% to 0.15%. Input material: naive CD4+ T cells sorted from blood. The receptor source for this set is a man younger than 35 in good health. CDR3s include the opening cysteine and the closing phenylalanine or tryptophan. Fields, in order: D gene, clone size, V gene, J gene, CDR3 protein, CDR3 DNA. A D gene is named only where the DNA matches it firmly. Size values are once, few and many counts, or a class for expanded clones, and some rows have none.

D: -
size: -
V: TRBV30
J: TRBJ1-2
CDR3: CAWLPRTRGGYGYTF
DNA: TGTGCCTGGCTTCCTCGGACCCGAGGGGGCTATGGCTACACCTTC

D: TRBD1
size: -
V: TRBV9
J: TRBJ1-3
CDR3: CASSAGQGMMLGNTIYF
DNA: TGTGCCAGCAGCGCGGGACAGGGTATGATGTTGGGAAACACCATATATTTT

D: -
size: once
V: TRBV7-2
J: TRBJ2-1
CDR3: CASSYGTPYNEQFF
DNA: TGTGCCAGCAGCTACGGGACTCCATACAATGAGCAGTTCTTC

D: TRBD2
size: -
V: TRBV6-1
J: TRBJ2-7
CDR3: CASSGGLAGVYEQYF
DNA: TGTGCCAGCAGTGGGGGACTAGCGGGGGTCTACGAGCAGTACTTC

D: -
size: -
V: TRBV5-8
J: TRBJ2-1
CDR3: CASSLTGGSYNEQFF
DNA: TGTGCCAGCAGCTTAACAGGAGGATCCTACAATGAGCAGTTCTTC

D: TRBD2
size: once
V: TRBV30
J: TRBJ2-1
CDR3: CAWAPLSGSLFF
DNA: TGTGCCTGGGCTCCTCTTAGCGGGAGTTTGTTCTTC

D: -
size: -
V: TRBV6-1
J: TRBJ1-6
CDR3: CASSDGTPPSSPLHF
DNA: TGTGCCAGCAGTGATGGGACCCCACCGTCATCCCCCCTCCACTTT

D: TRBD2
size: -
V: TRBV28
J: TRBJ2-5
CDR3: CASSSRLAGYETQYF
DNA: TGTGCCAGCAGTTCCCGACTAGCGGGGTATGAGACCCAGTACTTC

D: TRBD1
size: -
V: TRBV10-3
J: TRBJ2-7
CDR3: CAISDFPGGYEQYF
DNA: TGTGCCATCAGTGATTTTCCAGGGGGTTACGAGCAGTACTTC

D: -
size: -
V: TRBV7-2
J: TRBJ2-2
CDR3: CASSRFLGLTGELFF
DNA: TGTGCCAGCAGCCGCTTCTTGGGTCTCACCGGGGAGCTGTTTTTT

D: -
size: -
V: TRBV7-2
J: TRBJ1-5
CDR3: CASSMHRNQPQHF
DNA: TGTGCCAGCAGCATGCACAGGAATCAGCCCCAGCATTTT

D: -
size: -
V: TRBV5-4
J: TRBJ1-2
CDR3: CASSLSQAGDSEGYTF
DNA: TGTGCCAGCAGCTTGAGTCAGGCGGGGGATAGTGAAGGCTACACCTTC

D: -
size: -
V: TRBV10-1
J: TRBJ2-5
CDR3: CASSAGLAGETQYF
DNA: TGCGCCAGCAGTGCGGGGCTAGCCGGAGAGACCCAGTACTTC

D: -
size: -
V: TRBV7-2
J: TRBJ2-3
CDR3: CASSPTYTDTQYF
DNA: TGTGCCAGCAGCCCCACATACACAGATACGCAGTATTTT

D: -
size: -
V: TRBV30
J: TRBJ2-3
CDR3: CAWSRRGTADTQYF
DNA: TGTGCCTGGAGTCGCAGGGGAACGGCAGATACGCAGTATTTT

D: -
size: -
V: TRBV5-1
J: TRBJ1-6
CDR3: CASSIGQRESPLHF
DNA: TGCGCCAGCAGCATCGGACAGAGGGAGTCACCCCTCCACTTT

D: -
size: -
V: TRBV9
J: TRBJ2-3
CDR3: CASSVQEGDTQYF
DNA: TGTGCCAGCAGCGTACAGGAGGGGGATACGCAGTATTTT

D: -
size: -
V: TRBV18
J: TRBJ2-1
CDR3: CASSPPGGYNEQFF
DNA: TGTGCCAGCTCACCACCAGGCGGCTACAATGAGCAGTTCTTC

D: -
size: -
V: TRBV5-4
J: TRBJ2-1
CDR3: CASSLSQTSYNEQFF
DNA: TGTGCCAGCAGCTTGAGCCAAACCTCCTACAATGAGCAGTTCTTC

D: -
size: once
V: TRBV7-9
J: TRBJ1-2
CDR3: CASSFTDYGYTF
DNA: TGTGCCAGCAGCTTCACAGACTATGGCTACACCTTC

D: -
size: -
V: TRBV4-2
J: TRBJ2-5
CDR3: CASSQSGTIQETQYF
DNA: TGTGCCAGCAGCCAATCTGGTACCATCCAAGAGACCCAGTACTTC

D: TRBD2
size: -
V: TRBV29-1
J: TRBJ2-1
CDR3: CSVDGTSTDEQFF
DNA: TGCAGCGTTGATGGGACTAGTACGGATGAGCAGTTCTTC

D: TRBD1
size: -
V: TRBV20-1
J: TRBJ2-7
CDR3: CSASTGVEQYF
DNA: TGCAGTGCTAGCACAGGGGTCGAGCAGTACTTC

D: -
size: -
V: TRBV5-1
J: TRBJ2-5
CDR3: CASSLGSLETQYF
DNA: TGCGCCAGCAGCTTGGGTTCATTAGAGACCCAGTACTTC

D: TRBD1
size: -
V: TRBV30
J: TRBJ1-1
CDR3: CASETGGTVNTEAFF
DNA: TGTGCCTCCGAGACAGGGGGGACGGTGAACACTGAAGCTTTCTTT

D: -
size: -
V: TRBV19
J: TRBJ2-3
CDR3: CASSTSGSPDTQYF
DNA: TGTGCCAGTAGTACGTCTGGGAGCCCAGATACGCAGTATTTT

D: -
size: -
V: TRBV28
J: TRBJ1-3
CDR3: CASSSGGGDSGNTIYF
DNA: TGTGCCAGCAGTTCGGGAGGGGGGGACTCTGGAAACACCATATATTTT

D: TRBD1
size: -
V: TRBV4-3
J: TRBJ1-1
CDR3: CASSQVTGVNTEAFF
DNA: TGCGCCAGCAGCCAAGTAACAGGGGTGAACACTGAAGCTTTCTTT

D: -
size: -
V: TRBV7-3
J: TRBJ2-3
CDR3: CASSDSSDTQYF
DNA: TGTGCCAGCAGCGACAGCTCAGATACGCAGTATTTT

D: TRBD1
size: -
V: TRBV5-4
J: TRBJ1-4
CDR3: CASSLRTGGSNEKLFF
DNA: TGTGCCAGCAGCTTGAGGACAGGGGGATCTAATGAAAAACTGTTTTTT

D: -
size: -
V: TRBV10-3
J: TRBJ2-1
CDR3: CAISETKGQPWMNEQFF
DNA: TGTGCCATCAGTGAGACCAAAGGACAGCCCTGGATGAATGAGCAGTTCTTC

D: -
size: -
V: TRBV5-1
J: TRBJ2-1
CDR3: CASSSRGSGGFYNEQFF
DNA: TGCGCCAGCAGCTCCAGGGGATCGGGGGGATTCTACAATGAGCAGTTCTTC

D: -
size: -
V: TRBV30
J: TRBJ1-1
CDR3: CAWSWGTNTEAFF
DNA: TGTGCCTGGAGTTGGGGTACGAACACTGAAGCTTTCTTT

D: -
size: -
V: TRBV11-2
J: TRBJ2-7
CDR3: CASSTPSVSSYEQYF
DNA: TGTGCCAGCAGCACCCCTAGCGTTTCCTCCTACGAGCAGTACTTC

D: -
size: -
V: TRBV7-9
J: TRBJ1-5
CDR3: CASSPNSDQPQHF
DNA: TGTGCCAGCAGCCCTAACTCGGATCAGCCCCAGCATTTT

D: TRBD2
size: -
V: TRBV19
J: TRBJ2-3
CDR3: CASSKRGGTDTQYF
DNA: TGTGCCAGTAGTAAGCGGGGGGGGACAGATACGCAGTATTTT

D: -
size: -
V: TRBV12-1
J: TRBJ2-7
CDR3: CASVPSYEQYF
DNA: TGTGCCAGCGTCCCTTCCTACGAGCAGTACTTC

D: -
size: -
V: TRBV7-9
J: TRBJ2-4
CDR3: CASSSMGGNKNIQYF
DNA: TGTGCCAGCAGCTCGATGGGGGGCAACAAAAACATTCAGTACTTC

D: TRBD2
size: -
V: TRBV5-1
J: TRBJ2-5
CDR3: CASSPGLAGAPETQYF
DNA: TGCGCCAGCAGCCCCGGACTAGCGGGTGCCCCGGAGACCCAGTACTTC

D: -
size: -
V: TRBV10-3
J: TRBJ2-7
CDR3: CAIIPQDGSSYEQYF
DNA: TGTGCCATCATTCCCCAAGACGGGAGCTCCTACGAGCAGTACTTC

D: -
size: -
V: TRBV10-2
J: TRBJ1-1
CDR3: CATRPTLNTEAFF
DNA: TGCGCCACCCGCCCGACCTTGAACACTGAAGCTTTCTTT

D: -
size: -
V: TRBV6-5
J: TRBJ2-2
CDR3: CASSRRGVNTGELFF
DNA: TGTGCCAGCAGCCGCAGGGGAGTGAACACCGGGGAGCTGTTTTTT

D: TRBD1
size: -
V: TRBV30
J: TRBJ1-6
CDR3: CAWSSQGGNSPLHF
DNA: TGTGCCTGGAGTTCCCAGGGGGGTAATTCACCCCTCCACTTT

D: -
size: -
V: TRBV6-5
J: TRBJ2-1
CDR3: CASSYNGLPRDEQFF
DNA: TGTGCCAGCAGTTACAATGGACTACCGCGCGATGAGCAGTTCTTC

D: TRBD1
size: -
V: TRBV6-1
J: TRBJ2-5
CDR3: CAIDQGDETQYF
DNA: TGTGCCATTGACCAGGGGGACGAGACCCAGTACTTC

D: -
size: -
V: TRBV5-1
J: TRBJ2-2
CDR3: CASSPASVNTGELFF
DNA: TGCGCCAGCAGCCCAGCCTCGGTGAACACCGGGGAGCTGTTTTTT

D: -
size: -
V: TRBV14
J: TRBJ2-7
CDR3: CASSPQVGYEQYF
DNA: TGTGCCAGCAGCCCTCAGGTCGGGTACGAGCAGTACTTC

D: -
size: -
V: TRBV7-9
J: TRBJ2-1
CDR3: CLVSGNEQFF
DNA: TGTCTGGTTTCAGGCAATGAGCAGTTCTTC

D: -
size: -
V: TRBV30
J: TRBJ2-3
CDR3: CAWSVLRTTDTQYF
DNA: TGTGCCTGGAGTGTATTGCGGACCACAGATACGCAGTATTTT

D: -
size: -
V: TRBV2
J: TRBJ1-5
CDR3: CASGGQPNQPQHF
DNA: TGTGCCAGCGGCGGTCAGCCCAATCAGCCCCAGCATTTT

D: -
size: few
V: TRBV7-3
J: TRBJ2-2
CDR3: CASSPQGRAGELFF
DNA: TGTGCCAGCAGCCCTCAGGGTCGGGCCGGGGAGCTGTTTTTT

D: -
size: -
V: TRBV6-6
J: TRBJ1-1
CDR3: CASSPGGQLHTEAFF
DNA: TGTGCCAGCAGCCCAGGCGGACAGCTTCACACTGAAGCTTTCTTT

D: -
size: -
V: TRBV6-6
J: TRBJ2-1
CDR3: CASSYASEGEQFF
DNA: TGTGCCAGCAGTTACGCTAGCGAAGGTGAGCAGTTCTTC

D: -
size: -
V: TRBV7-8
J: TRBJ1-6
CDR3: CASSLVGSPLHF
DNA: TGTGCCAGCAGCTTAGTGGGTTCACCCCTCCACTTT

D: -
size: -
V: TRBV5-1
J: TRBJ1-2
CDR3: CASRVKVGRDYGYTF
DNA: TGCGCCAGCAGAGTTAAAGTAGGACGGGACTATGGCTACACCTTC

D: -
size: few
V: TRBV2
J: TRBJ1-3
CDR3: CASRQTVTGNTIYF
DNA: TGTGCCAGCAGGCAGACAGTGACTGGAAACACCATATATTTT

D: -
size: -
V: TRBV7-2
J: TRBJ2-3
CDR3: CASSFSGVDTQYF
DNA: TGTGCCAGCAGCTTCTCGGGAGTTGATACGCAGTATTTT

D: -
size: -
V: TRBV27
J: TRBJ1-2
CDR3: CASTFGQPYGYTF
DNA: TGTGCCAGCACCTTTGGACAGCCCTATGGCTACACCTTC

D: -
size: -
V: TRBV5-1
J: TRBJ2-1
CDR3: CASSLAPRGSYNEQFF
DNA: TGCGCCAGCAGCTTGGCGCCGCGAGGCTCCTACAATGAGCAGTTCTTC